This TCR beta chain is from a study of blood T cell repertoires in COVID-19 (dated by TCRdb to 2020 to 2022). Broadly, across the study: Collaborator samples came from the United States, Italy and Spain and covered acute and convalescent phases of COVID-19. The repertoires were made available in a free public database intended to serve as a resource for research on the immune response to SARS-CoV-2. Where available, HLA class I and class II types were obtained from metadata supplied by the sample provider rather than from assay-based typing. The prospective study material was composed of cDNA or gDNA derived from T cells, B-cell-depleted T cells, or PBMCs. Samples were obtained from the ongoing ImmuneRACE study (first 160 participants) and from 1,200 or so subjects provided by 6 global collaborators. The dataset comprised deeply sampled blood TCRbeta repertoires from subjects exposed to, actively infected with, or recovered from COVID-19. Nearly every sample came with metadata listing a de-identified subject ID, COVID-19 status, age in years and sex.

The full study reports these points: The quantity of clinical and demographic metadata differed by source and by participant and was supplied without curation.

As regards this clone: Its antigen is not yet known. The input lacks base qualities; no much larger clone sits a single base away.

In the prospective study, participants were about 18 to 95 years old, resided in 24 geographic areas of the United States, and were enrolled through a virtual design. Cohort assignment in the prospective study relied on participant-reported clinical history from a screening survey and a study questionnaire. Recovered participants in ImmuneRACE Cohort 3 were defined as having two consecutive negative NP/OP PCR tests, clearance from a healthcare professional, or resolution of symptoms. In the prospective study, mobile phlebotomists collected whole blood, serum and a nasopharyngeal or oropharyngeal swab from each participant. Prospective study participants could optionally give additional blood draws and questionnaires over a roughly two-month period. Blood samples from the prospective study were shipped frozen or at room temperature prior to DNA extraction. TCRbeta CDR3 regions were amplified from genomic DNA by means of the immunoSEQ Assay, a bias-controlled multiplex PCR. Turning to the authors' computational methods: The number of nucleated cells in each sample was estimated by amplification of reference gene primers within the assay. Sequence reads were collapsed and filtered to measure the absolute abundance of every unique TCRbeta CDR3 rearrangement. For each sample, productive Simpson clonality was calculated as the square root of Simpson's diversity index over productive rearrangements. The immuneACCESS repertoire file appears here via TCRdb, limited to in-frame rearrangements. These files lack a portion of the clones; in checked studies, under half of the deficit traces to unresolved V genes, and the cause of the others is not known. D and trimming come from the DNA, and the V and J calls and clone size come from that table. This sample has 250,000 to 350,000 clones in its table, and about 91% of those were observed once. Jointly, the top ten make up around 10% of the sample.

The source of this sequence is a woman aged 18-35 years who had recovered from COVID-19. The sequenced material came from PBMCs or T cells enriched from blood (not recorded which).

The CDR3 in this case is CASSLASLTDTQYF. The DNA is as follows: TGTGCCAGCAGTTTGGCATCCCTCACAGATACGCAGTATTTT. The rearranged chain carries TRBV27 and TRBJ2-3; there is no confident call for the D gene. V gives up 3 bases and J gives up 2 bases, and the segment between their germline ends measures 9 bases. From cysteine to phenylalanine, the CDR3 is 14 amino acids long. Only CDR3 DNA is held: 42 bases, read in frame from base 1. The germline V gene (reference sequence) yields MNHEY for CDR1 and SMNVEV for CDR2.